This T cell receptor (beta chain) was recorded in a study of T cell responses to AZD1222 COVID-19 vaccine. General study results and limits: Repertoire sampling happened only post peak T cell response.

A word on this clone: Its antigen is not known.

Generated by immunoSEQ multiplex PCR, the TCRdb table keeps only in-frame clones and is missing some. The sample shows more than 80,000 clones, approximately 86% of them seen only once. The CDR3 has 16 residues. V was clipped by 4 bases and J by 5 bases, with 17 bases between them. CDR1 is LNHDA, CDR2 SQIVND, per germline (reference sequence). The sample was peripheral blood, taken on day 0 of MenACWY control vaccination. The rearrangement links TRBV19 to TRBJ2-2; possible D gene TRBD2, 7 bases. The sequence derives from an adult in good health. The CDR3 nucleotides are TGTGCCAGTAGTACCAGGCGGGGGCGGGAAACCGGGGAGCTGTTTTTT. Protein: CASSTRRGRETGELFF.